This T cell receptor beta chain was recorded in a study of blood T cell repertoires in COVID-19 (dated by TCRdb to 2019 to 2021). In terms of the full investigation: Samples covering the acute and convalescent phases of COVID-19 were provided by collaborators in the United States, Italy and Spain. Where available, HLA class I and class II types were taken from metadata supplied by the sample provider and were not determined by assay-based typing. The sample metadata nearly always contained a de-identified subject ID, COVID-19 status, age in years and sex. The material from the prospective study consisted of cDNA or gDNA derived from T cells, B-cell-depleted T cells, or PBMCs. The repertoires were made available in a free public database intended to serve as a resource for research on the immune response to SARS-CoV-2. Deeply sampled blood TCRbeta repertoires from subjects exposed to, actively infected with, or recovered from COVID-19 were included in the dataset. The samples were drawn from two sources: the first 160 participants of the ongoing ImmuneRACE study, and 1,000 to 1,500 subjects contributed by 6 global collaborators.

The CDR3 goes from the cysteine to the phenylalanine over 15 residues. Only the CDR3 part of the read is kept: 45 bases, read in frame from the first base. The germline V gene yields SGHDN for CDR1 and FVKESK for CDR2. Relative to germline, V is 8 bases shorter and J is 4 bases shorter, with 20 bases between their ends. TCRbeta CDR3 regions were amplified from genomic DNA by means of the immunoSEQ Assay, a bias-controlled multiplex PCR. For the original study's pipeline: Nucleated cell counts per sample were estimated from amplification of reference gene primers within the assay. To quantify the absolute abundance of each unique TCRbeta CDR3 rearrangement, sequence reads were collapsed and filtered. For each sample, productive Simpson clonality was calculated as the square root of Simpson's diversity index over productive rearrangements. TCRdb provides this immuneACCESS table in a form limited to in-frame rearrangements. Some clones are lacking; in checked studies, under half of them reflect an unresolved V gene, and why the rest are absent is not known. V and J calls and clone size follow that table, whereas D and trimming were derived from the DNA. The sample table records under 350,000 clones; approximately 84% of these occur just once. About 4% of the sample rests with the top ten.

Remarks on this clone: The specificity of this receptor is unknown. Nothing much larger sits one base from this clone, and base qualities are not available.

Enrolling through a virtual design, the prospective study's participants ranged in age from roughly 18 to 90 years and lived across some 22 United States geographic areas. In the prospective study, participants were assigned to cohorts based on the clinical history participants reported in a screening survey and a study questionnaire. ImmuneRACE Cohort 3 recovered participants were defined by two consecutive negative NP/OP PCR tests, healthcare professional clearance, or symptom resolution. Mobile phlebotomists in the prospective study collected whole blood, serum and a nasopharyngeal or oropharyngeal swab from every participant. Participants in the prospective study had the option to provide additional blood draws and questionnaires over a roughly two-month period. Before DNA extraction, prospective study blood samples were shipped either frozen or at room temperature. The investigation overall reported the following: How much clinical and demographic metadata was included differed by source and by participant, and the metadata was provided uncurated.

The V and J segments used are TRBV14 and TRBJ1-2, with the D gene uncertain. The receptor was derived from a man aged 25 to 40 who had recovered from COVID-19. The sequenced sample consisted of PBMCs or T cells enriched from blood (not recorded which). CDR3 loop: CASRASWSEGYGYTF. The nucleotides read TGTGCCAGCCGTGCCTCGTGGAGCGAGGGCTATGGCTACACCTTC.